This entry concerns a single TCR beta chain. The target antigen is unknown. This CDR3 region has 14 residues. Germline V gene lookup returns CDR1 LGHNA and CDR2 YSLEER. V lost 5 bases, J lost 5 bases, and 12 bases lay in between. This record comes from a study of T cells in localized non-small cell lung cancer. Sequencing used immunoSEQ multiplex PCR; TCRdb keeps in-frame clones, though not all of them. The table records about 40,000 clones, around 90% of them present only once. Broader study findings: Uninvolved adjacent lung, not tumor, had the highest T cell clonality. One tumor region alone was sequenced, and heterogeneity therefore remains possible. Of the top 100 tumor clones, median roughly 53 were in adjacent lung, 25 to 30 among its top 100.

V usage is TRBV4-3 and J usage is TRBJ1-4; a possible D gene is TRBD1 (5 bases). Material: peripheral blood, obtained before any cancer treatment. This TCR was sampled from a man aged 18 to 49 with stage I lung adenocarcinoma. Written as DNA, the CDR3 is TGCGCCAGCAGCTCTTGGGGGGAGAATGAAAAACTGTTTTTT. Translation gives CASSSWGENEKLFF.